The 30 T cell receptor beta chains listed next were all sequenced from one sample in a study of cytomegalovirus exposure and HLA in healthy donors. This PCR relied on a set of 60 Vbeta primers and 13 Jbeta primers. Some clones are missing from TCRdb's copy, which holds only in-frame ones; the method was immunoSEQ multiplex PCR. The top ten hold roughly 5.9% of the sample, which has fewer than 70,000 clones, roughly two thirds seen once. Input material: PBMCs. The receptors were sampled from a man between 45 and 60 years old in good health and CMV-seronegative.

The CDR3 region has the DNA TGTGCCAGCAGCTTAGTAGGGGGATATGAAAAACTGTTTTTT. It is translated as CASSLVGGYEKLFF. The V gene is TRBV7-9, the J gene TRBJ1-4, with D maybe TRBD1 (6 bases). CDR3 length: 14 amino acids. With 1 base removed from V and 6 bases from J, the gap between germline ends came to 9 bases. CDR1 and CDR2 (germline): SEHNR, FQNEAQ (reference sequence).

The chain joins TRBV25-1 to TRBJ1-2, with D tentatively TRBD1 (6 bases). Trimming shortened V by 8 bases and J by 13 bases, and 23 bases separated the two germline ends. From germline, CDR1 is MGHDK and CDR2 SYGVNS. The CDR3 is made up of 13 amino acids. CDR3 sequence: CASVLSPRQGFTF. CDR3 sequence (DNA): TGTGCCAGCGTACTCTCTCCGAGGCAGGGGTTCACCTTC.

The CDR3 sequence: CASSPTGAGYEQYF. The DNA of the CDR3 is TGTGCCAGCAGCCCTACAGGGGCGGGCTACGAGCAGTACTTC. The gene calls are TRBV7-8 and TRBJ2-5, with 7 bases that match TRBD1. The J call is uncertain, as TRBJ2-7 better fits the DNA end. This CDR3 is 14 amino acids long. CDR1 SGHVS and CDR2 FQNEAQ come from the germline V gene.

The chain has TRBV29-1 and TRBJ1-1; D perhaps matches TRBD1 (6 bases). CDR3 length: 13 amino acids. Trimming removed 7 bases at V and 4 bases at J, with 16 bases between. CDR1 is SQVTM, CDR2 ANQGSEA, per germline. CDR3 region: CSASGTGLTEAFF. CDR3 nucleotide sequence: TGCAGCGCGTCCGGAACAGGGCTCACTGAAGCTTTCTTT.

V gene TRBV9 combines with J gene TRBJ1-4; TRBD1 might be the D (6 bases). The CDR3 extends over 14 amino acids. The germline V and J ends were trimmed by 4 bases and 3 bases, with 10 bases remaining between them. The germline CDR1 and CDR2 sequences are SGDLS and YYNGEE. Here the CDR3 reads CASSPGQPNEKLFF. The CDR3 DNA reads as TGTGCCAGCAGCCCCGGACAGCCTAATGAAAAACTGTTTTTT.

The J gene is TRBJ2-2, the V gene TRBV19; 7 bases are shared with TRBD2. V lost 6 bases, J lost 5 bases, and 3 bases stayed unmatched. This CDR3 has 13 residues. Germline values: CDR1 LNHDA, CDR2 SQIVND (reference sequence). The CDR3 nucleotides read TGTGCCAGTAGGGATAGCGGGACCGGGGAGCTGTTTTTT. It translates to CASRDSGTGELFF.

Only one count was recorded for this clone. The V call is TRBV9, the J call TRBJ2-2, with D possibly matching TRBD1 (6 bases). Germline-derived CDR1 and CDR2 are SGDLS and YYNGEE. With 5 bases removed from V and 6 bases from J, the gap between germline ends came to 11 bases. The length of the CDR3 is 13 residues. In DNA, the CDR3 is TGTGCCAGCAGGGGGGCCCGGGCCGGGGAGCTGTTTTTT. Its protein is CASRGARAGELFF.

The rearrangement uses TRBV5-6 and TRBJ1-1; the D gene is possibly TRBD1 (5 bases). CDR1 and CDR2 (germline): SGHDT, YYEEEE. The CDR3 extends over 14 amino acids. V was shortened by 3 bases and J by 8 bases, with 17 bases between the two germline ends. The CDR3 nucleotides read TGTGCCAGCAGCTATGGGACGGGGGATGTGGAAGCTTTCTTT. Its protein product is CASSYGTGDVEAFF.

Only a few counts were recorded for this clone. This chain links TRBV7-6 with TRBJ2-3, with TRBD2 matching 7 bases. V lost 4 bases, J lost 0 bases, and 13 bases stayed unmatched. The CDR3 length is 18 residues. Looked up from germline, CDR1 is SGHVS and CDR2 is FNYEAQ. CDR3 protein: CASSSVGGGRTSTDTQYF. The CDR3 DNA follows: TGTGCCAGCAGCTCGGTCGGCGGGGGACGAACTAGCACAGATACGCAGTATTTT.

This clone was detected a few times. The chain employs TRBV27 and TRBJ1-4; D is possibly TRBD1 (6 bases). V dropped 3 bases and J dropped 2 bases, with 16 bases sitting between them. The CDR3 has 17 amino acids. Germline V lookup: CDR1 MNHEY, CDR2 SMNVEV (reference sequence). CDR3 region: CASSFLGGVGTNEKLFF. As DNA, the CDR3 is TGTGCCAGCAGTTTCCTAGGGGGAGTCGGCACTAATGAAAAACTGTTTTTT.

The V call is TRBV6-1, the J call TRBJ1-6, with a possible D match to TRBD1 (6 bases). V was shortened by 7 bases and J by 7 bases, with 14 bases between the two germline ends. CDR3 length: 14 residues. The germline V gene encodes CDR1 MNHNS and CDR2 SASEGT. The CDR3 here is CASNRERGNSPLHF. The CDR3 DNA sequence: TGTGCCAGCAACAGGGAAAGAGGCAATTCACCCCTCCACTTT.

This clone was seen just once. CDR3 DNA: TGTGCCAGCAGTTTAACAGGGTGGGGCTACACCTTC. Its translation: CASSLTGWGYTF. The rearrangement joins TRBV5-4 to TRBJ1-2; perhaps TRBD1 as D (6 bases). The CDR3 is made up of 12 amino acids. Deletions cut 5 bases from V and 8 bases from J, with 13 bases between. Germline V CDR1 and CDR2: SGHNT, YYREEE (reference sequence).

This chain joins TRBV2 and TRBJ1-2; 10 bases align to TRBD1. The CDR3 is 14 residues long. The V segment lost 7 bases and the J segment 5 bases; nucleotides outside the gene matches: 7. Per germline, CDR1 SNHLY and CDR2 FYNNEI. CDR3 amino acids: CASNGDRGPYGYTF. CDR3 coding DNA: TGTGCCAGCAACGGGGACAGGGGTCCTTATGGCTACACCTTC.

This clone showed up just a few times. The chain couples TRBV10-3 to TRBJ2-3, with 10 nucleotides matching TRBD1. Per the germline V gene, CDR1 is ENHRY and CDR2 is SYGVKD. After removal of 10 bases from V and 5 bases from J, the junction contained 6 bases not matched to a gene. The CDR3 sequence is 13 residues long. CDR3: CATRQGARDTQYF. The CDR3 DNA follows: TGTGCCACCAGACAGGGGGCGAGAGATACGCAGTATTTT.

This clone came up a few times. The rearrangement links TRBV7-6 to TRBJ2-1, with 10 bases that match TRBD1. Germline V gene sequence: CDR1 SGHVS, CDR2 FNYEAQ. Germline trimming cut 5 bases from V and 8 bases from J; bases unmatched to any gene: 9. This CDR3 region has 15 residues. This CDR3 is CASSLGTGEAYEQFF. The CDR3 DNA reads as TGTGCCAGCAGCCTAGGGACAGGGGAGGCTTATGAGCAGTTCTTC. Complete variable domain (other parts from reference TRBV7-6 and TRBJ2-1): GAGVSQSPRYKVTKRGQDVALRCDPISGHVSLYWYRQALGQGPEFLTYFNYEAQQDKSGLPNDRFSAERPEGSISTLTIQRTEQRDSAMYRCASSLGTGEAYEQFFGPGTRLTVL.

V usage is TRBV29-1 and J usage is TRBJ2-5, with 9 bases aligning to TRBD1. Trimming removed 4 bases from V and 2 bases from J; junction bases left unmatched: 5. Germline loops: CDR1 SQVTM, CDR2 ANQGSEA. The length of the CDR3 is 14 residues. The CDR3 sequence is CSVAFGQGQETQYF. The CDR3 coding sequence is TGCAGCGTTGCTTTTGGACAGGGGCAAGAGACCCAGTACTTC.

The CDR3 region has the DNA TGCAGCGGCGCGGCTAGCACAGATACGCAGTATTTT. Encoded protein: CSGAASTDTQYF. The chain uses TRBV29-1 and TRBJ2-3; no firm D call. The CDR3 length is 12 residues. Germline V gene data show CDR1 as SQVTM and CDR2 as ANQGSEA. Trimming shortened V by 7 bases and J by 0 bases, and 8 bases separated the two germline ends.

This clone appeared a few times. This rearrangement joins TRBV5-4 to TRBJ1-1; D remains ambiguous. V was cut by 7 bases and J by 1 base, with 26 bases left in between. This CDR3 contains 18 residues. Germline V gives CDR1 SGHNT, CDR2 YYREEE (reference sequence). Here the CDR3 DNA reads TGTGCCAGCGCTCGGGGAGGAGGATATAGAGCGGGGAACACTGAAGCTTTCTTT. Translation: CASARGGGYRAGNTEAFF.

The V call is TRBV4-1, the J call TRBJ1-5; D is unresolved. V was cut by 0 bases and J by 4 bases, with 10 bases left in between. The CDR3 sequence is 15 residues long. CDR1 is MGHRA, CDR2 YSYEKL, per germline. The CDR3 sequence: CASSQDGGSNQPQHF. For the CDR3, the DNA is TGCGCCAGCAGCCAAGACGGAGGGTCGAATCAGCCCCAGCATTTT.

The chain combines TRBV30 with TRBJ1-4, with a weak D call TRBD1 (6 bases). V was clipped by 5 bases and J by 7 bases, with 20 bases between them. This CDR3 contains 15 residues. CDR1 is GTSNPN, CDR2 SVGIG, per germline (reference sequence). The chain's CDR3 is CAWATGRGASEKLFF. CDR3 DNA: TGTGCCTGGGCAACAGGTCGGGGGGCTAGTGAAAAACTGTTTTTT.

The chain employs TRBV5-1 and TRBJ2-1; TRBD2 matches 15 bases. Germline V lookup: CDR1 SGHRS, CDR2 YFSETQ. This CDR3 has 18 residues. The V segment lost 4 bases and the J segment 7 bases; nucleotides outside the gene matches: 12. The CDR3 DNA reads TGCGCCAGCAGCATCGGACTAGCGGGGGGGCTTAGGGTGAATGAGCAGTTCTTC. Residues: CASSIGLAGGLRVNEQFF.

The rearrangement joins TRBV7-8 to TRBJ1-3; no clear D gene. This CDR3 region has 15 residues. V lost 4 bases and J lost 1, with 11 bases in between. Germline V CDR1 and CDR2: SGHVS, FQNEAQ. The CDR3 coding sequence is TGTGCCAGCAGCTCGGACGGGAGGTCTGGAAACACCATATATTTT. Residues: CASSSDGRSGNTIYF.

The rearrangement links TRBV30 to TRBJ2-2, with D perhaps matching TRBD2 (6 bases). V lost 5 bases to trimming and J lost 6 bases, with 7 bases between them. This CDR3 is built from 11 residues. Germline CDR1 is GTSNPN and CDR2 is SVGIG (reference sequence). In nucleotides, the CDR3 is TGTGCCTGGGGGAGGTCCGGGGAGCTGTTTTTT. Its translation is CAWGRSGELFF. The full variable domain, in which reference TRBV30 and TRBJ2-2 provide the parts outside the CDR3, is SQTIHQWPATLVQPVGSPLSLECTVEGTSNPNLYWYRQAAGRGLQLLFYSVGIGQISSEVPQNLSASRPQDRQFILSSKKLLLSDSGFYLCAWGRSGELFFGEGSRLTVL.

The chain has TRBV5-6 and TRBJ1-6, with 7 bases lining up with TRBD1. The CDR3 is 15 residues long. Germline CDR1 and CDR2: SGHDT and YYEEEE. With 2 bases clipped from V and 9 bases from J, the junction kept 8 bases outside the gene matches. This CDR3 is CASSFQGVGFSPLHF. The CDR3 DNA sequence: TGTGCCAGCAGCTTCCAGGGGGTGGGTTTTTCACCCCTCCACTTT. Supplemented by reference TRBV5-6 and TRBJ1-6, the full variable domain reads DAGVTQSPTHLIKTRGQQVTLRCSPKSGHDTVSWYQQALGQGPQFIFQYYEEEERQRGNFPDRFSGHQFPNYSSELNVNALLLGDSALYLCASSFQGVGFSPLHFGNGTRLTVT.

The rearrangement joins TRBV29-1 to TRBJ1-1; 10 positions agree with TRBD1. Germline CDR1 is SQVTM and CDR2 is ANQGSEA. This CDR3 contains 13 residues. CDR3 sequence (DNA): TGCTGTGCAGACAGGGGGCTGGGGACTGAAGCTTTCTTT. It translates to CCADRGLGTEAFF.

The count of this clone is one. CDR3 in amino acids: CASSEGSTHTYNSPLHF. The DNA of the CDR3 is TGTGCCAGCAGCGAGGGGTCTACTCATACCTATAATTCACCCCTCCACTTT. The V gene is TRBV9, the J gene TRBJ1-6; the D gene is possibly TRBD1 (5 bases). The CDR3 is made up of 17 amino acids. V was trimmed by 3 bases and J by 2 bases, leaving 15 bases between them. CDR1 SGDLS and CDR2 YYNGEE come from the germline V gene.

This clone was seen once. This chain links TRBV6-5 with TRBJ2-1, with 8 bases lining up with TRBD2. CDR3 size: 14 residues. Trimming took 5 bases from V and 0 from J; bases not matched to a gene: 0. CDR1 and CDR2 from the germline V gene are MNHEY and SVGAGI. The CDR3 nucleotides are TGTGCCAGCAGTAGCGGGAGCTCCTACAATGAGCAGTTCTTC. Its protein product is CASSSGSSYNEQFF.

The V call is TRBV5-1, the J call TRBJ2-7; 9 nucleotides match TRBD2. Per germline, CDR1 SGHRS and CDR2 YFSETQ. There are 19 residues in the CDR3. The ends lost 2 bases at V and 0 bases at J; junction bases unmatched: 15. DNA of the CDR3: TGCGCCAGCAGCTTAGCTGGCAGCGGGGGGCTCCATAGCTCCTACGAGCAGTACTTC. Translating it yields CASSLAGSGGLHSSYEQYF. The complete variable domain, with remaining parts taken from reference TRBV5-1 and TRBJ2-7, reads KAGVTQTPRYLIKTRGQQVTLSCSPISGHRSVSWYQQTPGQGLQFLFEYFSETQRNKGNFPGRFSGRQFSNSRSEMNVSTLELGDSALYLCASSLAGSGGLHSSYEQYFGPGTRLTVT.

The gene calls are TRBV9 and TRBJ1-1; possible D gene TRBD1, 5 bases. Germline CDR1 is SGDLS and CDR2 is YYNGEE. The CDR3 consists of 16 residues. The ends were cut back, 1 base at V and 0 bases at J, with 13 bases in the middle. The CDR3 region has the DNA TGTGCCAGCAGCGTACAGTCAGGGCCTATGAACACTGAAGCTTTCTTT. Translation gives CASSVQSGPMNTEAFF.

The rearrangement uses TRBV5-8 and TRBJ1-6, with D possibly TRBD1 on 6 matching bases. The V gene's germline CDR1 is SGHTS and CDR2 YDEGEE. The CDR3 loop spans 12 amino acids. The V end was cut by 5 bases, the J end by 9 bases, with 9 bases between. CDR3 nucleotide sequence: TGTGCCAGCAGTCTCAGGGGTTCACCCCTCCACTTT. Amino acids: CASSLRGSPLHF.